The sequence of this TCR beta chain was determined in a study of blood T cell repertoires in COVID-19. Across the study: In each case, the material was cDNA or gDNA derived from T cells, B-cell-depleted T cells, or PBMCs.

Original handling: Reference gene primers were amplified, and this amplification served to estimate nucleated cell counts. The assay was immunoSEQ multiplex PCR, and TCRdb's table has in-frame clones only and misses some. That table supplies the V and J calls and clone size; D and trimming were determined from the DNA. This repertoire shows some 340,000 clones, over 75% found once; its top ten account for about 5%. V shed 7 bases and J shed 8 bases, with 13 bases lying between them. Germline CDR1 reads MRHNA; CDR2 reads SNTAGT. The CDR3 runs 12 residues. The cohort comprised adults aged roughly 18 to 100 years residing in about two dozen US areas. Recovered status applied to Cohort 3 donors who had two consecutive negative PCRs. It also applied to those with clearance or with symptom resolution.

The specimen sequenced was PBMCs or T cells enriched from blood (not recorded which). The receptor comes from a woman aged 30 to 39 who had recovered from COVID-19. The chain links TRBV6-4 to TRBJ2-3; D is possibly TRBD2 (6 bases). The CDR3 region has the DNA TGTGCCAGCATTTCGGACGGGGGTACGCAGTATTTT. The encoded protein is CASISDGGTQYF.